The 10 T cell receptor beta chains below were found in one sample sequenced in a study of T cell clonality in common variable immunodeficiency (dated by TCRdb to the mid-2010s). Library prep was done by the immunoSEQ multiplex PCR assay. In its TCRdb copy, this immuneACCESS table keeps in-frame sequences only and misses some clones. Where compared with another copy, unresolved V genes explain less than half of these, and the others have no known cause. The sample records 40,000 to 45,000 clones, none occurring a single time. The ten largest account for about 10% of the sample. Sequenced input: peripheral blood mononuclear cells. The receptors originated from a person aged 18 to 75 in good health.

Concerning this clone: The read falls 3 residues short of the CDR3 end, and the missing part is taken from the germline J gene. The chain joins TRBV13 to TRBJ1-2; 9 bases are a match to TRBD1. V lost 5 bases to trimming and J lost 4 bases; unmatched junction nucleotides: 8. This CDR3 region has 15 residues. The germline CDR1 and CDR2 sequences are PRHDT and FYEKMQ (reference sequence). The CDR3 is CASSPSGQGPYGYTF. The CDR3 DNA, read in part, is TGTGCCAGCAGCCCATCAGGACAGGGGCCCTATGGC.

In its sample, this clone was seen many times. Read data end 3 residues before the CDR3 end; the end is taken from the germline J gene. V usage is TRBV19 and J usage is TRBJ1-3; D remains unclear. Germline assignment: CDR1 LNHDA and CDR2 SQIVND (reference sequence). CDR3 length equals 15 residues. V was pared by 3 bases and J by 3 bases, with 12 bases between. The DNA read from the CDR3 is TGTGCCAGTAGTATGGCGGGCAGAGGTGGAAACACC. The encoded protein is CASSMAGRGGNT. From start to end, the CDR3 is CASSMAGRGGNTIYF.

This clone was observed many times. The CDR3 end lies 3 residues beyond the end of the read and is filled in from the germline J gene. The rearrangement joins TRBV19 to TRBJ1-1; 7 bases align to TRBD1. Germline V lookup: CDR1 LNHDA, CDR2 SQIVND (reference sequence). The CDR3 contains 11 residues. The chain's CDR3 is CASTGTAEAFF. The sequenced CDR3 bases are TGTGCCAGTACCGGGACAGCCGAA. Based on the CDR3 plus reference TRBV19 and TRBJ1-1, the full variable domain is DGGITQSPKYLFRKEGQNVTLSCEQNLNHDAMYWYRQDPGQGLRLIYYSQIVNDFQKGDIAEGYSVSREKKESFPLTVTSAQKNPTAFYLCASTGTAEAFFGQGTRLTVV.

Ten or more counts support this clone. The sequenced fragment ends 3 residues before the CDR3 boundary, so the rest is inferred from the germline J gene. This chain uses TRBV5-1 with TRBJ1-2; 7 bases are shared with TRBD1. V lost 3 bases to trimming and J lost 5 bases; unmatched junction nucleotides: 1. Germline CDR1 reads SGHRS; CDR2 reads YFSETQ. The CDR3 has 12 residues. The covered CDR3 bases are TGCGCCAGCAGCTGGGACAGTTATGGC. This translates into CASSWDSYG. The full-length CDR3 reads as CASSWDSYGYTF.

Remarks on this clone: The CDR3 goes on 3 residues after the read ends, and that part is filled in from the germline J gene. The V and J genes are TRBV2 and TRBJ1-1; no reliable D call. There are 16 residues in the CDR3. Germline V gene data show CDR1 as SNHLY and CDR2 as FYNNEI. V lost 0 bases and J 1 base, leaving 12 bases between the germline ends. CDR3 sequence: CASSEAPLRGNTEAFF. The part of the CDR3 DNA that was read is TGTGCCAGCAGTGAAGCACCCCTCCGGGGGAACACTGAA.

Ten or more counts support this clone. The missing CDR3 end, 3 residues past where the read stops, is filled in from the germline J gene. The rearrangement joins TRBV20-1 to TRBJ1-3; weak D call: TRBD1 (5 bases). CDR1 DFQATT and CDR2 SNEGSKA come from the germline V gene (reference sequence). The length of the CDR3 is 14 residues. Trimming left V 3 bases short and J 2 bases short, with 11 bases between. The CDR3 region is CSARGGGPGNTIYF. Partial CDR3 DNA: TGCAGTGCTAGGGGGGGAGGGCCTGGAAACACC.

This clone was recorded many times. Read sequence stops 3 residues before the CDR3 end, and the germline J gene provides the missing end. The gene calls are TRBV2 and TRBJ2-5, with 8 positions matching TRBD1. The CDR3 has 16 residues. V lost 6 bases, J lost 7 bases, and 16 bases stayed unmatched. Germline values: CDR1 SNHLY, CDR2 FYNNEI. CDR3 region: CASSLTRSRGLGTQYF. The sequenced CDR3 bases are TGTGCCAGCAGCCTAACTCGATCCAGGGGGCTGGGGACC.

This clone was observed many times. The CDR3 extends 3 residues past the end of the read, so its final part is completed from the germline J gene. This chain joins TRBV27 and TRBJ2-4, with 10 bases matching TRBD2. Germline CDR1 and CDR2: MNHEY and SMNVEV (reference sequence). The CDR3 contains 14 residues. V dropped 5 bases and J dropped 8; count of bases not matched to a gene: 6. This CDR3 reads CASSASGGAYIQYF. CDR3 DNA (partial): TGTGCCAGCAGTGCGAGCGGGGGGGCTTACATT.

This clone was detected many times. The sequence runs out 3 residues before the end of the CDR3; the remainder is reconstructed from the germline J gene. The gene calls are TRBV7-9 and TRBJ1-1; TRBD1 might be the D (5 bases). The germline V gene has CDR1 SEHNR and CDR2 FQNEAQ (reference sequence). The V end lost 3 bases, the J end lost 0 bases, and 8 bases lay between the germline ends. The CDR3 sequence is 14 residues long. The sequenced CDR3 bases are TGTGCCAGCAGCTTCCAGGGTCTGAACACTGAA. It translates to CASSFQGLNTE. The whole CDR3 is CASSFQGLNTEAFF.

This clone was detected ten times or more. The sequence runs out 3 residues before the end of the CDR3; the remainder is reconstructed from the germline J gene. The chain combines TRBV20-1 with TRBJ2-5, with TRBD2 identical over 7 bases. CDR3 size: 13 residues. In germline, CDR1 is DFQATT, CDR2 SNEGSKA (reference sequence). J was trimmed by 5 bases and V by 5 bases; bases with no gene match: 8. Partial CDR3 DNA: TGCAGTGCTGGCGGGGGTACCCGGGAGACC. Its protein product is CSAGGGTRET. The entire CDR3 sequence reads CSAGGGTRETQYF.